The clone carrying this T cell receptor delta chain was seen only a few times. Its antigen remains unknown. The sample belongs to a study of Vδ1+ human thymocytes. The template was reverse-transcribed extracted RNA. CDR3 amplicons came from multiplex PCR with pooled V-gene forward and constant-region reverse primers. TCRdb used CATT to re-call clones from the multiplex PCR reads. The table records tens of thousands of delta-chain clones, approximately 15% of them present only once. Study results and limitations: In the thymus, TRG and TRD repertoires looked highly polyclonal with Gaussian CDR3 lengths.

The CDR3 is 23 amino acids. Germline loops: CDR1 TSWWSYY, CDR2 QGS. After removal of 5 bases from V and 4 bases from J, the junction contained 31 bases not matched to a gene. The TCR was taken from a girl less than two years old who had congenital heart surgery. Sample: Vdelta1+ gamma-delta thymocytes from the thymus. Subset of the sample: FACS-sorted CD3+ TCRalphabeta- TCRVdelta1+ TCRVdelta2- thymocytes. The chain employs TRDV1 and TRDJ1; 10 bases match TRDD3. The CDR3 DNA reads as TGTGCTCTTGGGTTCCGTTCAGGACCGTCCTCAGTTGAGCTGGGGGATAAAAACGATAAACTCATCTTT. This translates into CALGFRSGPSSVELGDKNDKLIF.